Included here is one T cell receptor (beta chain) sequence, with context. Antigen specificity is unknown. V was trimmed by 1 base and J by 6 bases, leaving 22 bases between them. Germline loops: CDR1 MDHEN, CDR2 SYDVKM. CDR3 length: 17 residues. Method: immunoSEQ multiplex PCR; TCRdb's copy keeps in-frame clones and lacks some. The table has about 2,100,000 clones, roughly 91% seen once; the top ten hold about 1.5%. This entry is derived from a study of shared clonotypes between healthy human individuals. Findings and limits, study-wide: Collection of samples was limited to blood; tissue repertoires likely differ.

Naive CD8 populations comprised CD45RO-negative cells positively selected for CCR7, excluding terminally differentiated effector memory CD45RA+ cells. This receptor was obtained from a man between 18 and 35 years old in good health. Some clones in this sample may be carry-over from other donors' samples. Input material: naive CD8+ T cells from PBMCs. The V and J genes are TRBV28 and TRBJ2-7; maybe TRBD1 (6 bases). CDR3 in DNA: TGTGCCAGCAGTTTATTGCAGGGGTCAAGCCTGAAGCGCGAGCAGTACTTC. It codes for CASSLLQGSSLKREQYF.